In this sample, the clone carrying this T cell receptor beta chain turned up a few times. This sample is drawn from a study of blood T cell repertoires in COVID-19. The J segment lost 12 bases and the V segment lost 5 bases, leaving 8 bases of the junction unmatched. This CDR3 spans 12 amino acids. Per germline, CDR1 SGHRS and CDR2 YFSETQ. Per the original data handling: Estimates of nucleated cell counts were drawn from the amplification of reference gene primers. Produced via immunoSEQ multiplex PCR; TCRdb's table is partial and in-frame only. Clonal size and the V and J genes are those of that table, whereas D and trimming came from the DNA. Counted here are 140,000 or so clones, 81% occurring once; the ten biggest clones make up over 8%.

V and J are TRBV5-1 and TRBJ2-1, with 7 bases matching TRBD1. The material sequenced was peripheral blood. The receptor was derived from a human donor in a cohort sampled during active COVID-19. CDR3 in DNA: TGCGCCAGCAGTACAGGGGCTGGTTGGCAGTTCTTC. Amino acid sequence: CASSTGAGWQFF.